This entry features one T cell receptor (beta chain) sequence. The data originate from a study of blood T cell repertoires in COVID-19. For the study at large: Collection of acute and convalescent COVID-19 samples took place in the United States, Italy and Spain. In each case, the material was cDNA or gDNA derived from T cells, B-cell-depleted T cells, or PBMCs.

Per the study methods: Amplified reference gene primers provided the basis for estimating nucleated cell counts. Using immunoSEQ multiplex PCR, the repertoire was profiled, and TCRdb retains in-frame clones only, with some absent. V and J calls and clone size are given by that table; D and trimming were obtained from the DNA. The table has 300,000 to 400,000 clones, approximately 85% seen once. The V gene lost 6 bases and the J gene lost 5 bases, with 10 bases spanning the gap. The CDR3 runs 13 residues. Germline V gene sequence: CDR1 MNHEY, CDR2 SVGAGI. The chain is built from TRBV6-5 and TRBJ1-4, with a weak D call TRBD1 (5 bases). This sequence originates from a human donor in a cohort sampled during active COVID-19. The specimen was peripheral blood. The DNA for the CDR3 is TGTGCCAGCAGACAGGAAGCGAATGAAAAACTGTTTTTT. It encodes CASRQEANEKLFF.